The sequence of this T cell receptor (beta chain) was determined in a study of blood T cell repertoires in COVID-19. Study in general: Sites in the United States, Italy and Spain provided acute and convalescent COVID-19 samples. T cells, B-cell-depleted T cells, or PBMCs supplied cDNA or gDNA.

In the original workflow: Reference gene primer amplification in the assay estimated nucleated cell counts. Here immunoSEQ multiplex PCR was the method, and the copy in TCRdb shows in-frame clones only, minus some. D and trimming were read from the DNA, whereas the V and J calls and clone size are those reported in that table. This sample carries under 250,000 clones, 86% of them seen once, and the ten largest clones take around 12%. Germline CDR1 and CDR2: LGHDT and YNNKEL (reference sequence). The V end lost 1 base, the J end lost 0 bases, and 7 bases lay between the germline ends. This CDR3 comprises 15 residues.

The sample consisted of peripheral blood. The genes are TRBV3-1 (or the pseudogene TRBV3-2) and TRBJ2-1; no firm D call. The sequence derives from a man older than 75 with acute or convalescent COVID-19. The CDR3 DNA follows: TGTGCCAGCAGCCAAGGAACTCACTCCTACAATGAGCAGTTCTTC. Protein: CASSQGTHSYNEQFF.